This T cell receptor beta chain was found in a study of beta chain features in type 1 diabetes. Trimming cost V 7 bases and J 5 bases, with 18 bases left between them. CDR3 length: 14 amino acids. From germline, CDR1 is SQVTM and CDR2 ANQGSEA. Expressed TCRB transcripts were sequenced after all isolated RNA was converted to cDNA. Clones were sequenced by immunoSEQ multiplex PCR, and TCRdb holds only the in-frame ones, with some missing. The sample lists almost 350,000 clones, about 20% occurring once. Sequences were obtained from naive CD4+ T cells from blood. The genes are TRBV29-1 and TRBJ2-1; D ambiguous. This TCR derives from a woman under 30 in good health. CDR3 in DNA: TGCAGCGCCCTTATCGGCGGAGTCCACAATGAGCAGTTCTTC. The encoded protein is CSALIGGVHNEQFF.